The 18 T cell receptor beta chains below come from one sample, sequenced in a study of CD8+CD57+ T cells in acquired aplastic anemia. For sequencing, patients were chosen who had shown expansion of CD8+CD57+ cells by flow cytometry. CDR3 and TCR beta VDJ profiling relied on a genomic DNA template. One entry per CDR3 protein results from TCRdb running MiXCR on the reads. The data contain 200,000 to 300,000 distinct CDR3 sequences, less than 85% of them singletons. Sequencing input: sorted CD4+, CD8+, or CD8+CD57+ T cells (not recorded which) from PBMCs. These receptors were collected from a human donor with aplastic anemia.

The gene calls are TRBV12-3 or TRBV12-4 and TRBJ1-2; D not resolved. This CDR3 has 19 amino acids. With 2 bases removed from V and 3 bases from J, the gap between germline ends came to 25 bases. Written as DNA, the CDR3 is TGTGCCAGCAGTTTAAAATTCTCGGGAAATCTCTTATACCACTATGGCTACACCTTC. Translation gives CASSLKFSGNLLYHYGYTF.

A few counts support this clonotype. The V and J genes are TRBV7-9 and TRBJ2-7; D is ambiguous. Trimming removed 4 bases from V and 2 bases from J, with 3 bases in between. The CDR3 is 11 amino acids. Germline-derived CDR1 and CDR2 are SEHNR and FQNEAQ (reference sequence). In DNA, the CDR3 is TGTGCCAGCAGCTCCCCCTACGAGCAGTACTTC. As protein: CASSSPYEQYF.

This chain uses TRBV7-6 with TRBJ2-3; a weak D match, TRBD1 (6 bases). Trimming removed 5 bases at V and 14 bases at J, with 20 bases between. From germline, CDR1 is SGHVS and CDR2 FNYEAQ. This CDR3 contains 13 residues. The CDR3 here is CASSEGSGAEAYF. CDR3 DNA sequence: TGTGCCAGCAGCGAAGGGTCAGGGGCTGAAGCGTATTTT.

This sequence joins TRBV5-4 and TRBJ2-1, with D tentatively TRBD2 (7 bases). The CDR3 extends over 15 amino acids. V was pared by 5 bases and J by 7 bases, with 19 bases between. Per germline, CDR1 SGHNT and CDR2 YYREEE (reference sequence). CDR3 sequence: CASSDGGKGGNEQFF. The CDR3 coding sequence is TGTGCCAGCAGTGATGGGGGGAAGGGGGGGAATGAGCAGTTCTTC.

This clonotype is judged medium-sized. This chain connects TRBV29-1 to TRBJ2-7, with D perhaps matching TRBD1 (6 bases). Looked up from germline, CDR1 is SQVTM and CDR2 is ANQGSEA. V lost 3 bases, J lost 6 bases, and 18 bases lay in between. The CDR3 totals 14 residues. Here the CDR3 DNA reads TGCAGCGTTGAGCTACAGGGAGAAAGAGCCGAGCAGTACTTC. This sequence encodes CSVELQGERAEQYF.

The chain carries TRBV2 and TRBJ2-7, with D uncertain. The V end was cut by 4 bases, the J end by 5 bases, with 15 bases between. The CDR3 is 14 amino acids. Germline values: CDR1 SNHLY, CDR2 FYNNEI. In nucleotides, the CDR3 is TGTGCCAGCAGTGTGGAGTACCCCCCTGACGAGCAGTACTTC. It specifies CASSVEYPPDEQYF.

To note about this clonotype: The limits of the CDR3 on the DNA are not certain, so only TCRdb's listed CDR3 is given. CDR3: CASSLARGPDTQYFEQYV. This chain links TRBV7-8 with TRBJ2-7; the DNA was not used to check the table's D call, TRBD1. Both ends counted, the CDR3 spans 18 residues. Per the germline V gene, CDR1 is SGHVS and CDR2 is FQNEAQ.

This clonotype was observed many times. The gene calls are TRBV2 and TRBJ1-1, with D perhaps matching TRBD1 (6 bases). This CDR3 has 15 residues. The germline gives CDR1 SNHLY, CDR2 FYNNEI. V dropped 8 bases and J dropped 1 base, with 17 bases sitting between them. CDR3 in amino acids: CASGGGGGANTEAFF. As DNA, the CDR3 is TGTGCCAGCGGGGGGGGGGGGGGGGCGAACACTGAAGCTTTCTTT.

CDR3 sequence (DNA): TGTGCCAGCAGCTTAGAAGGGGACCCGAAGGATGACTATTTT. This gives the protein CASSLEGDPKDDYF. The chain links TRBV9 to TRBJ2-3, with D perhaps matching TRBD1 or TRBD2 (5 bases each). Germline CDR1 reads SGDLS; CDR2 reads YYNGEE. The CDR3 sequence is 14 residues long. V dropped 4 bases and J dropped 15 bases, with 24 bases sitting between them.

The chain carries TRBV27 and TRBJ2-3, with D unresolved. Trimming took 5 bases from V and 5 from J, leaving 5 bases between them. Germline lookup yields CDR1 MNHEY and CDR2 SMNVEV (reference sequence). This CDR3 contains 11 residues. Here the CDR3 DNA reads TGTGCCAGCAGTCGCTTAGATACGCAGTATTTT. Translation: CASSRLDTQYF.

V usage is TRBV7-8 and J usage is TRBJ2-3; maybe TRBD1 (6 bases). The CDR3 has 14 amino acids. Trimming pared 3 bases from V and 6 bases from J, leaving 13 bases between. Germline V lookup: CDR1 SGHVS, CDR2 FQNEAQ. CDR3 loop: CASSFWSRGDTQYF. CDR3 bases: TGTGCCAGCAGCTTTTGGTCGAGGGGGGATACGCAGTATTTT.

This clonotype was found once. A junction boundary mismatches the germline segment, possibly from a read error. The chain uses TRBV7-8 and TRBJ2-3; either TRBD1 or TRBD2 may fit D (5 bases each). Germline V CDR1 and CDR2: SGHVS, FQNEAQ. The CDR3 covers 14 residues. The CDR3: CASGDAGTDAQYFF. The CDR3 region has the DNA TGTGCCAGCGGGGACGCGGGCACTGATGCGCAGTATTTTTTT.

This sequence joins TRBV5-1 and TRBJ2-4; a possible D gene is TRBD2 (5 bases). Trimming pared 4 bases from V and 13 bases from J, leaving 15 bases between. The CDR3 consists of 12 residues. Germline assignment: CDR1 SGHRS and CDR2 YFSETQ. The CDR3 protein is CASSAAGNTQYF. The CDR3, as DNA: TGCGCCAGCAGCGCCGCCGGGAACACACAGTACTTC.

The chain links TRBV6-5 to TRBJ1-2; unclear D gene. CDR1 is MNHEY and CDR2 is SVGAGI in the germline V gene. CDR3 length: 14 residues. V dropped 2 bases and J dropped 7 bases, with 14 bases sitting between them. CDR3 in DNA: TGTGCCAGCAGTTACCCCCAGTCCCCCCGTGGCTACACCTTC. It codes for CASSYPQSPRGYTF.

The rearrangement joins TRBV7-9 to TRBJ2-7, with 7 bases aligning to TRBD1. The CDR3 consists of 14 residues. CDR1 is SEHNR, CDR2 FQNEAQ, per germline (reference sequence). Trimming took 5 bases from V and 2 from J; bases not matched to a gene: 6. CDR3 sequence: CASSARDSPYEQYF. CDR3 DNA sequence: TGTGCCAGCAGCGCTAGGGACAGCCCCTACGAGCAGTACTTC.

As to this clonotype: The junction departs from the called germline gene at one end, perhaps through a read error. The chain recombines TRBV9 with TRBJ2-5; D is unresolved. The CDR3 consists of 14 residues. CDR1 is SGDLS and CDR2 is YYNGEE in the germline V gene. The CDR3 DNA reads TGTGCCAGCAGAAGAGGCAGGAAGCTAGAGTCCCAGGACTTC. It yields the protein CASRRGRKLESQDF.

Turning to this clonotype: The missing conserved phenylalanine or tryptophan at the end of this CDR3 makes a read error likely. Because the CDR3's place on the DNA is in doubt, the DNA is left out and the CDR3 is given as listed by TCRdb. CDR3 amino acids: CASGDGGTERRDS. The chain recombines TRBV7-9 with TRBJ2-3; TRBD1 is taken as the D call from the table, unchecked against the DNA. The CDR3 region is 13 residues in length, termini included. CDR1 SEHNR and CDR2 FQNEAQ come from the germline V gene (reference sequence).

At least ten counts were recorded for this clonotype. The chain carries TRBV27 and TRBJ2-1; 13 bases line up with TRBD2. After removal of 4 bases from V and 5 bases from J, the junction contained 5 bases not matched to a gene. Germline-derived CDR1 and CDR2 are MNHEY and SMNVEV (reference sequence). The CDR3 runs to 16 residues. CDR3 DNA: TGTGCCAGCAGTTCCCTGACTAGCGGGAGGAACAATGAGCAGTTCTTC. Protein: CASSSLTSGRNNEQFF.